One and the same sample provided the 21 T cell receptor beta chains below, sequenced in a study of post-analysis software for immune sequencing data. Overall study findings and caveats: TRBV5-6, TRBV5-1 and TRBV20-1 belonged to a set of five TRBV segments that were more frequent in patients than controls.

Antigens for these TCRs are unknown. Unique molecular identifiers tagged the TCR beta cDNA libraries. TCRdb re-called the PCR reads through MiXCR, storing one row per CDR3 protein. The table has more than 450,000 distinct CDR3 sequences, 44% seen once. The sequenced sample was blood. The receptors originated from a girl aged 10 to 17 with multiple sclerosis.

This clonotype was detected a few times. This chain uses TRBV12-3 or TRBV12-4 with TRBJ2-7; D is unresolved. V lost 3 bases, J lost 3 bases, and 9 bases lay in between. The CDR3 totals 13 residues. In DNA, the CDR3 is TGTGCCAGCAGTTTGAGGAGAGACTACGAGCAGTACTTC. This encodes CASSLRRDYEQYF.

The chain carries TRBV24-1 and TRBJ1-6, with no clear D. Germline CDR1 and CDR2: KGHDR and SFDVKD. CDR3 length equals 13 residues. V was shortened by 9 bases and J by 7 bases, with 12 bases between the two germline ends. CDR3 DNA: TGTGCCACCGCGTCGGGAGGCAATTCACCCCTCCACTTT. Translated: CATASGGNSPLHF.

This clonotype was picked up a small number of times. CDR3 DNA: TGTGCCAGCACACTAGGGCCAGGGGGCATGAATGAGCAGTTCTTC. Amino acids: CASTLGPGGMNEQFF. The chain uses TRBV27 and TRBJ2-1; the match to TRBD1 covers 8 bases. The V gene end was trimmed by 7 bases and the J gene end by 7 bases; junction bases not matched to a gene: 12. The CDR3 loop spans 15 amino acids. Germline CDR1 MNHEY, CDR2 SMNVEV (reference sequence).

This clonotype has more than one count but fewer than ten. The chain couples TRBV20-1 to TRBJ2-5; the match to TRBD2 covers 11 bases. The J call may not be correct, given that the DNA end is closer to TRBJ2-7. The CDR3 spans 15 residues. Germline V CDR1 and CDR2: DFQATT, SNEGSKA (reference sequence). CDR3 sequence reads: CSASPSGRPPGEQYF. The CDR3 DNA follows: TGCAGTGCTAGTCCTAGCGGGAGGCCCCCTGGCGAGCAGTACTTC.

This clonotype occurred a few times. Mismatch with germline at one junction end may stem from a read error. The J gene is TRBJ2-7, the V gene TRBV20-1; no clear D gene. CDR1 DFQATT and CDR2 SNEGSKA come from the germline V gene (reference sequence). The CDR3 has 13 amino acids. The CDR3 DNA follows: TGCAGTGTTAGACGCTGGACGACCTACGAGCAGTACTTC. This codes for CSVRRWTTYEQYF.

The CDR3 protein is CSARHPTGNGAQYF. CDR3 DNA: TGCAGTGCTAGACACCCGACGGGGAATGGGGCCCAGTACTTC. The V gene is TRBV20-1, the J gene TRBJ2-5, with D perhaps matching TRBD2 (5 bases). In germline, CDR1 is DFQATT, CDR2 SNEGSKA (reference sequence). V gave up 2 bases and J gave up 9 bases, with 19 bases separating them. The CDR3 sequence is 14 residues long.

The chain links TRBV20-1 to TRBJ2-3; 14 bases map to TRBD2. The CDR3 is 14 residues long. Germline V CDR1 and CDR2: DFQATT, SNEGSKA (reference sequence). Trimming at V came to 7 bases and at J to 7 bases, leaving 7 bases not matched to a gene. CDR3 DNA: TGCAGTGTCCCGACTAGCGGGGGGGCCAATACGCAGTATTTT. This translates into CSVPTSGGANTQYF.

The V and J genes are TRBV6-1 and TRBJ1-4; perhaps TRBD1 as D (6 bases). Germline assignment: CDR1 MNHNS and CDR2 SASEGT. The CDR3 totals 19 residues. V lost 4 bases and J 7 bases, leaving 28 bases between the germline ends. The CDR3 DNA reads as TGTGCCAGCAGTGTAGGGTGGGGACGCTCATCTCGAGGGGGTGAAAAACTGTTTTTT. It codes for CASSVGWGRSSRGGEKLFF.

V gene TRBV7-2 combines with J gene TRBJ2-5; D unclear. Trimming left V 3 bases short and J 4 bases short, with 9 bases between. CDR1 is SGHTA and CDR2 is FQGNSA in the germline V gene. The CDR3 sequence is 13 residues long. CDR3 amino acids: CASSLQMGETQYF. DNA for the CDR3: TGTGCCAGCAGCTTGCAGATGGGAGAGACCCAGTACTTC.

There are a few counts of this clonotype. The rearrangement uses TRBV20-1 and TRBJ2-1; D gene unclear. The V and J ends lost 1 base and 6 bases respectively, with 13 bases between them. Germline CDR1 and CDR2: DFQATT and SNEGSKA (reference sequence). The CDR3 sequence is 14 residues long. In nucleotides, the CDR3 is TGCAGTGCTAGAGGTGCTAGTCGTCTCAATGAGCAGTTCTTC. As protein: CSARGASRLNEQFF.

The chain joins TRBV4-1 to TRBJ2-5; TRBD1 is a possible D gene (6 bases). The CDR3 spans 15 residues. V gave up 1 base and J gave up 2 bases, with 11 bases separating them. Looked up from germline, CDR1 is MGHRA and CDR2 is YSYEKL. The CDR3 region has the DNA TGCGCCAGCAGCCAAGGGTGGACAGAGCAAGAGACCCAGTACTTC. It codes for CASSQGWTEQETQYF.

The V call is TRBV5-1, the J call TRBJ1-5; D might be TRBD1 (6 bases). Per germline, CDR1 SGHRS and CDR2 YFSETQ. CDR3 length: 15 amino acids. V lost 0 bases to trimming and J lost 2 bases, with 9 bases between them. The DNA for the CDR3 is TGCGCCAGCAGCTTGGCCCCAGGGGGCAATCAGCCCCAGCATTTT. It encodes CASSLAPGGNQPQHF.

This clonotype occurred a few times. V usage is TRBV27 and J usage is TRBJ1-1; D remains ambiguous. Germline loops: CDR1 MNHEY, CDR2 SMNVEV (reference sequence). Between the trimmed V and J ends, which lost 3 bases and 1 base, there was a span of 6 bases. This CDR3 has 13 residues. The CDR3 loop is CASSFVRNTEAFF. The CDR3 bases are TGTGCCAGCAGTTTCGTACGGAACACTGAAGCTTTCTTT.

The genes are TRBV29-1 and TRBJ2-5, with D perhaps being TRBD1 or TRBD2 (5 bases each). CDR3 size: 12 residues. Trimming took off 4 bases at V and 5 bases at J, with 11 bases between the two ends. Germline values: CDR1 SQVTM, CDR2 ANQGSEA. CDR3 sequence (DNA): TGCAGCGTTGGGGGGTTCGGTGAGACCCAGTACTTC. Translated: CSVGGFGETQYF.

This clonotype was seen a handful of times. The rearrangement uses TRBV6-6 and TRBJ2-5, with D possibly matching TRBD1 (5 bases). The CDR3 totals 15 residues. Trimming stripped 6 bases from V and 0 bases from J, with 14 bases between. The V gene's germline CDR1 is MNHNY and CDR2 SVGAGI (reference sequence). The CDR3 region has the DNA TGTGCCAGCAGCCCAGTGGGGCTCTACCAAGAGACCCAGTACTTC. This translates into CASSPVGLYQETQYF.

This clonotype was recorded a few times. The chain joins TRBV28 to TRBJ2-1, with 12 bases fitting TRBD2. The CDR3 has 16 residues. CDR1 and CDR2 from the germline V gene are MDHEN and SYDVKM. V shed 4 bases, J shed 4 bases, and the junction held 5 bases outside the gene matches. Here the CDR3 reads CASSWSGTSGYNEQFF. The CDR3 DNA reads as TGTGCCAGCAGTTGGTCCGGGACTAGCGGGTACAATGAGCAGTTCTTC.

The chain employs TRBV9 and TRBJ2-2; no clear D gene. The CDR3 spans 15 residues. V was clipped by 0 bases and J by 1 base, with 7 bases between them. Germline CDR1 SGDLS, CDR2 YYNGEE. The CDR3, as DNA: TGTGCCAGCAGCGTAGACAGTCTGAACACCGGGGAGCTGTTTTTT. It codes for CASSVDSLNTGELFF.

The chain joins TRBV12-3 or TRBV12-4 to TRBJ2-3, with 14 bases identical to TRBD2. This CDR3 region has 21 residues. J lost 4 bases, V lost 7 bases, and 22 bases had no gene match. The CDR3, as DNA: TGTGCCAGCAACTTCATCCCGGGACTAGCGGGAGTCCGAGCCCCCTCAGATACGCAGTATTTT. Protein: CASNFIPGLAGVRAPSDTQYF.

This chain joins TRBV29-1 and TRBJ1-2, with 9 nucleotides matching TRBD1. V lost 1 base to trimming and J lost 5 bases; unmatched junction nucleotides: 5. This CDR3 comprises 14 residues. Germline CDR1 is SQVTM and CDR2 is ANQGSEA. Here the CDR3 reads CSVEGDRDLYGYTF. The CDR3 region has the DNA TGCAGCGTTGAAGGGGACAGGGATTTGTATGGCTACACCTTC. Full variable domain (remainder filled in from reference TRBV29-1 and TRBJ1-2): SAVISQKPSRDICQRGTSLTIQCQVDSQVTMMFWYRQQPGQSLTLIATANQGSEATYESGFVIDKFPISRPNLTFSTLTVSNMSPEDSSIYLCSVEGDRDLYGYTFGSGTRLTVV.

The CDR3 sequence: CASSDTSGGLQTSTDTQYF. CDR3 bases: TGTGCCAGCAGTGATACTAGCGGAGGATTACAAACGAGCACAGATACGCAGTATTTT. The rearrangement uses TRBV6-4 and TRBJ2-3, with 8 bases fitting TRBD2. This CDR3 comprises 19 residues. With V trimmed by 3 bases and J by 0 bases, 14 bases remained unmatched. The germline gives CDR1 MRHNA, CDR2 SNTAGT.

The J gene is TRBJ1-2, the V gene TRBV10-3; the D gene is possibly TRBD1 (5 bases). V dropped 6 bases and J dropped 8 bases, with 13 bases sitting between them. Looked up from germline, CDR1 is ENHRY and CDR2 is SYGVKD. The CDR3 is 12 amino acids. CDR3 coding DNA: TGTGCCATCAGAGGGGTTCCAGGGGGCTACACCTTC. Translating it yields CAIRGVPGGYTF.